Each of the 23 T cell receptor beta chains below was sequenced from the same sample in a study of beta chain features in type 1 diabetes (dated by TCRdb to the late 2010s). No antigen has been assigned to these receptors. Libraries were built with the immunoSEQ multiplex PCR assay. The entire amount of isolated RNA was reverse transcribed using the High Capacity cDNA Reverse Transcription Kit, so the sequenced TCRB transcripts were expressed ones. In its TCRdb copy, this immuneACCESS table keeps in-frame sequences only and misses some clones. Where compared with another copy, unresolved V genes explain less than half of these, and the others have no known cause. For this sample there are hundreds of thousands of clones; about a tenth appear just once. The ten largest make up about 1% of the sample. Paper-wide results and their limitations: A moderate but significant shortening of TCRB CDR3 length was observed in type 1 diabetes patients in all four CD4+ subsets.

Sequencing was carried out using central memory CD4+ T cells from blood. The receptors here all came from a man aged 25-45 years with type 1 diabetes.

CDR3 amino acids: CAISESEGGGSQPQHF. CDR3 sequence (DNA): TGTGCCATCAGTGAGTCGGAGGGTGGGGGAAGTCAGCCCCAGCATTTT. This chain joins TRBV10-3 and TRBJ1-5; a possible D gene is TRBD1 (5 bases). The CDR3 is 16 residues long. Germline V lookup: CDR1 ENHRY, CDR2 SYGVKD. V lost 0 bases and J 6 bases, leaving 15 bases between the germline ends.

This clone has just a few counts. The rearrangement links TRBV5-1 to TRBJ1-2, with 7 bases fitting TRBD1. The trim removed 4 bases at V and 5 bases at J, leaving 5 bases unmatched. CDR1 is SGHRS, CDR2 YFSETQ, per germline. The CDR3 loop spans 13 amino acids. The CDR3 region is CASSMGQNYGYTF. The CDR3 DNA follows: TGCGCCAGCAGCATGGGACAGAATTATGGCTACACCTTC.

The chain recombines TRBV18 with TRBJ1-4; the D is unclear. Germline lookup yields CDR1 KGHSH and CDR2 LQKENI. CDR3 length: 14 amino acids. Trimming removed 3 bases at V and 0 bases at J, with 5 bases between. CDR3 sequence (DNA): TGTGCCAGCTCACCGTCGGCAACTAATGAAAAACTGTTTTTT. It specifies CASSPSATNEKLFF.

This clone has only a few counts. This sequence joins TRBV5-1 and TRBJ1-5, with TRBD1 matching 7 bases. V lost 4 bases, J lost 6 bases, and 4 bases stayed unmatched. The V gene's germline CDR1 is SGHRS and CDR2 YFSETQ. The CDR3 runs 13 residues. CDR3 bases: TGCGCCAGCAGCATAACAGGGGCTCAGCCCCAGCATTTT. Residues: CASSITGAQPQHF.

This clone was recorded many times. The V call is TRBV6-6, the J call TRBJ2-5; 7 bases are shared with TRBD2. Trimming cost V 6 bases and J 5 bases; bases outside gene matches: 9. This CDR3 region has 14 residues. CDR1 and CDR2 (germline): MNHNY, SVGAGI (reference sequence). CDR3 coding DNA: TGTGCCAGCAGCCCTGGCGGGGGACTCGAGACCCAGTACTTC. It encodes CASSPGGGLETQYF.

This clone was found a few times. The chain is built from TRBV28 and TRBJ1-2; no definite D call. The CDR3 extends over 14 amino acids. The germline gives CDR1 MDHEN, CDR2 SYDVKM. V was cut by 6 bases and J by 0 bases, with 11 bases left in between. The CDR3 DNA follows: TGTGCCAGCAGGTCGGGAGGCGCTAACTATGGCTACACCTTC. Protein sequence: CASRSGGANYGYTF.

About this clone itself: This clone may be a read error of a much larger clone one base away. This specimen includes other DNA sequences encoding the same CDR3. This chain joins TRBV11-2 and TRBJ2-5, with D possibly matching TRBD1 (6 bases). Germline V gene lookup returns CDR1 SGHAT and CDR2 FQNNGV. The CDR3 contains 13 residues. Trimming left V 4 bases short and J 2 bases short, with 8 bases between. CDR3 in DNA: TGTGCCAGCAGCTCAGGACAGCAAGAGACCCAGTACTTC. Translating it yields CASSSGQQETQYF. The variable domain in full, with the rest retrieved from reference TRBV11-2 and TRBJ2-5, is EAGVAQSPRYKIIEKRQSVAFWCNPISGHATLYWYQQILGQGPKLLIQFQNNGVVDDSQLPKDRFSAERLKGVDSTLKIQPAKLEDSAVYLCASSSGQQETQYFGPGTRLLVL.

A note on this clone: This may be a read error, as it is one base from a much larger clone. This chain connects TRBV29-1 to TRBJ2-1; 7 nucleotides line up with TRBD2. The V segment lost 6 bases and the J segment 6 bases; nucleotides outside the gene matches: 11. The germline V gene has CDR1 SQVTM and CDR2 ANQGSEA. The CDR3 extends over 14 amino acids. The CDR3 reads CSVTGGGGGNEQFF. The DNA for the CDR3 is TGCAGCGTCACCGGCGGCGGGGGAGGCAATGAGCAGTTCTTC.

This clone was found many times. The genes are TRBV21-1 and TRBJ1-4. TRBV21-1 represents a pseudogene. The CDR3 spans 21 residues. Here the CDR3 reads CASSKAKGGLRSAPPGEKLFF. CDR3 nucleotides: TGTGCCAGCAGCAAAGCAAAAGGCGGATTGCGTTCAGCCCCTCCGGGAGAAAAACTGTTTTTT.

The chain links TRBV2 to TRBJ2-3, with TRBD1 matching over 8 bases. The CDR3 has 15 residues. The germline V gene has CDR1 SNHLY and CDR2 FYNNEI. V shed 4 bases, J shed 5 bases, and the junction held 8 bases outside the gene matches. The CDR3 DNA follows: TGTGCCAGCAGTGCATCGGGGACAGGAGAAGATACGCAGTATTTT. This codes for CASSASGTGEDTQYF.

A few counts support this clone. CDR3: CASSSGQLNTYNEQFF. The DNA of the CDR3 is TGTGCCAGCAGCTCCGGACAGCTAAATACTTACAATGAGCAGTTCTTC. The chain links TRBV7-8 to TRBJ2-1; D might be TRBD1 (6 bases). The V end was cut by 4 bases, the J end by 4 bases, with 17 bases between. The CDR3 runs 16 residues. CDR1 is SGHVS and CDR2 is FQNEAQ in the germline V gene.

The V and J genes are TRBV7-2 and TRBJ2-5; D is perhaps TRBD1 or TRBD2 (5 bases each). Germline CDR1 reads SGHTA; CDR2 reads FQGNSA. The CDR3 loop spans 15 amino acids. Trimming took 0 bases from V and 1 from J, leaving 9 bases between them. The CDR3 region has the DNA TGTGCCAGCAGCTTAGCCGGGACGCGCCAAGAGACCCAGTACTTC. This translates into CASSLAGTRQETQYF.

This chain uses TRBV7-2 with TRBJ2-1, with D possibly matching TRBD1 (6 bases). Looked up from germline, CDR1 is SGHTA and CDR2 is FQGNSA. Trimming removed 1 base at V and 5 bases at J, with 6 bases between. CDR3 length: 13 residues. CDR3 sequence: CASSLGTDNEQFF. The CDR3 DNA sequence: TGTGCCAGCAGCTTAGGGACAGACAATGAGCAGTTCTTC. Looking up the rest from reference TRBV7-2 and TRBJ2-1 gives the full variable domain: GAGVSQSPSNKVTEKGKDVELRCDPISGHTALYWYRQSLGQGLEFLIYFQGNSAPDKSGLPSDRFSAERTGGSVSTLTIQRTQQEDSAVYLCASSLGTDNEQFFGPGTRLTVL.

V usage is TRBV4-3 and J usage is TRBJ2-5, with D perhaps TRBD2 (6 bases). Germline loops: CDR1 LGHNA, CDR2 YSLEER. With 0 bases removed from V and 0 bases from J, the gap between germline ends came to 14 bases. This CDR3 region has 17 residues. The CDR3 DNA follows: TGCGCCAGCAGCCAAGATAGGGACTGGGAGTACCAAGAGACCCAGTACTTC. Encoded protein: CASSQDRDWEYQETQYF.

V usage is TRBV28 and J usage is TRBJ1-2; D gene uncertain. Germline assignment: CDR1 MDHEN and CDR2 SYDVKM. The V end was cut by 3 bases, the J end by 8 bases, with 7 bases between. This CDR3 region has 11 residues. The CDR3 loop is CASSFRWGYTF. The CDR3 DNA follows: TGTGCCAGCAGTTTTAGATGGGGCTACACCTTC.

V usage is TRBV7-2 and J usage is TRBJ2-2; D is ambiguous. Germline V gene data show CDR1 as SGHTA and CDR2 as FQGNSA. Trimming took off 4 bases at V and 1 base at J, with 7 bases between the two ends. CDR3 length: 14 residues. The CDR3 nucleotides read TGTGCCAGCAGCTCTCTAATGAACACCGGGGAGCTGTTTTTT. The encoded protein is CASSSLMNTGELFF.

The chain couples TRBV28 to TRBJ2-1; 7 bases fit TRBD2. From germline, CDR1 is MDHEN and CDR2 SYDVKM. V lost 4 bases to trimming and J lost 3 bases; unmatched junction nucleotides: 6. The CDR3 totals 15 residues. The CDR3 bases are TGTGCCAGCAGTTCCCCTGGCGGGGGCTACAATGAGCAGTTCTTC. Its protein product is CASSSPGGGYNEQFF.

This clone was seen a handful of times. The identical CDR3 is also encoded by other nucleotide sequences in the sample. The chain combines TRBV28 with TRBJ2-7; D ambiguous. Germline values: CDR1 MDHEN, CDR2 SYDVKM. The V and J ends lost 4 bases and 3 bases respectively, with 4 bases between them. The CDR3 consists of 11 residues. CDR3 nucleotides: TGTGCCAGCAGTTCTAACTACGAGCAGTACTTC. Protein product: CASSSNYEQYF.

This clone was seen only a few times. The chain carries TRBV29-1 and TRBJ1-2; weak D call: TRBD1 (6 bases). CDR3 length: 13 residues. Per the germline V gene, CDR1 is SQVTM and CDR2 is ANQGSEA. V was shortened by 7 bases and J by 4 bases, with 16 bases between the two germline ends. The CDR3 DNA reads TGCAGCGCTGGGGAACAGGGTCTCTATGGCTACACCTTC. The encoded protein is CSAGEQGLYGYTF. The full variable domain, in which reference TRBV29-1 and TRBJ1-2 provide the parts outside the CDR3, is SAVISQKPSRDICQRGTSLTIQCQVDSQVTMMFWYRQQPGQSLTLIATANQGSEATYESGFVIDKFPISRPNLTFSTLTVSNMSPEDSSIYLCSAGEQGLYGYTFGSGTRLTVV.

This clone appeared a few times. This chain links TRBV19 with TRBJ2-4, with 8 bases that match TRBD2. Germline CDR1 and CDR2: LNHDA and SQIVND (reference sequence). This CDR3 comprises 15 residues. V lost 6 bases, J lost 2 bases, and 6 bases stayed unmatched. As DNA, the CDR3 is TGTGCCAGTAGATCGCGGGGGGAGTCCAAAAACATTCAGTACTTC. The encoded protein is CASRSRGESKNIQYF. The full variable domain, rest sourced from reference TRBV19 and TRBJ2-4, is DGGITQSPKYLFRKEGQNVTLSCEQNLNHDAMYWYRQDPGQGLRLIYYSQIVNDFQKGDIAEGYSVSREKKESFPLTVTSAQKNPTAFYLCASRSRGESKNIQYFGAGTRLSVL.

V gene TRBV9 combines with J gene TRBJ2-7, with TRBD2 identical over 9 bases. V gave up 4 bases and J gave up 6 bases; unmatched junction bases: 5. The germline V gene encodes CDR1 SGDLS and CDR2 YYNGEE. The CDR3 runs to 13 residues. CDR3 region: CASSSSGAGEQYF. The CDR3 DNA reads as TGTGCCAGCAGCTCTAGCGGGGCGGGCGAGCAGTACTTC.

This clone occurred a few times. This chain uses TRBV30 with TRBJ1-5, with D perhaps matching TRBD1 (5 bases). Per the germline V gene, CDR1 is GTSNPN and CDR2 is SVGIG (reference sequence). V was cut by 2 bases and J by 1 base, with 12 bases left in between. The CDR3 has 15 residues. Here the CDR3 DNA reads TGTGCCTGGAGTCTCCGGGGGGGAAGCAATCAGCCCCAGCATTTT. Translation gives CAWSLRGGSNQPQHF.

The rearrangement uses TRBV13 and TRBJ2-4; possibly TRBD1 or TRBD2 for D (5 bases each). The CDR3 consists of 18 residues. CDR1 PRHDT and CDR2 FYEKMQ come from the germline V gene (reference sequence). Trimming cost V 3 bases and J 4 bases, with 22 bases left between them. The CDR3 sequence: CASSFRRTGTDLKNIQYF. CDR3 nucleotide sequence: TGTGCCAGCAGCTTTCGCCGAACCGGGACGGACCTTAAAAACATTCAGTACTTC.